This is a list of T cell receptor beta chains from one sample in a study of blood T cell repertoires in COVID-19. Sequencing was performed with immunoSEQ multiplex PCR; in TCRdb, only in-frame clones are kept and a portion is missing. The data show around 320,000 clones, about nine tenths seen once. Sequencing used peripheral blood. The receptors stem from a woman aged 30 to 39 with COVID-19, enrolled during active disease. The CDR3 runs from the conserved cysteine through the conserved F or W. D genes are given only for firm matches. The size field is filled for only some rows; it gives once, few, many or a size class.

>TRBJ2-1|.|.|TRBV5-1
TGCGCCAGCAGAAAGGGGGGGCTGAGCTCCTACAATGAGCAGTTCTTC
CASRKGGLSSYNEQFF
>TRBJ2-7|TRBD1|.|TRBV19
TGTGCCAGTAACCCGGGACAGGGTTCCTACGAGCAGTACTTC
CASNPGQGSYEQYF
>TRBJ2-3|TRBD2|.|TRBV11-2
TGTGCCAGCAGCCCCCTAGGGACTACCTCGTACACAGATACGCAGTATTTT
CASSPLGTTSYTDTQYF
>TRBJ2-7|.|.|TRBV27
TGTGCCAGCGCGCCCTCCTTCCGGGGGGCCAATGAGGAGCAGTACTTC
CASAPSFRGANEEQYF
>TRBJ1-3|.|.|TRBV9
TGTGCCAGCAGCGTCCGCAGGGAAGACACCATATATTTT
CASSVRREDTIYF
>TRBJ2-7|TRBD1|.|TRBV6-5
TGTGCCAGCAGGGGGACAGGGGCCTACGAGCAGTACTTC
CASRGTGAYEQYF
>TRBJ2-1|.|.|TRBV2
TGTGCCAGCAGTGAGGAGGTCTACAATGAGCAGTTCTTC
CASSEEVYNEQFF
>TRBJ2-7|TRBD1|.|TRBV7-6
TGTGCCAGCAGCTTAGGGACAGGGCTCTACGAGCAGTACTTC
CASSLGTGLYEQYF
>TRBJ2-5|.|.|TRBV9
TGTGCCAGCAGCCCTAAAGGCGGGGCGCGTCAAGAGACCCAGTACTTC
CASSPKGGARQETQYF
>TRBJ1-4|TRBD1|.|TRBV10-1
TGCGCCAGCAGTGAGCCGGGGGACAGGAATGAAAAACTGTTTTTT
CASSEPGDRNEKLFF
>TRBJ2-7|.|.|TRBV4-2
TGTGCCAGCAGCCAGGTTGGGCGGGGCTACGAGCAGTACTTC
CASSQVGRGYEQYF
>TRBJ1-1|.|.|TRBV6-5
TGTGCCAGCAGTTACGAGGGGGGGACTGAAGCTTTCTTT
CASSYEGGTEAFF
>TRBJ1-2|.|.|TRBV25-1
TGTGCTACTGAAAGCGGGGGCGTTGACTACACCTTC
CATESGGVDYTF
>TRBJ2-7|TRBD1|.|TRBV7-8
TGTGCCAGCAGCTCGGTGGACAGGGAGTACGAGCAGTACTTC
CASSSVDREYEQYF
>TRBJ2-7|.|.|TRBV12-5
TGTGCTAGTGGTTTGCTAGCGTCCTACGAGCAGTACTTC
CASGLLASYEQYF
>TRBJ2-7|.|.|TRBV6-6
TGTGCCAGCAGTTTCGACAGGTCCCACGAGCAGTACTTC
CASSFDRSHEQYF
>TRBJ2-3|.|.|TRBV18
TGTGCCAGCTCGTCACAGGGAACAGATACGCAGTATTTT
CASSSQGTDTQYF
>TRBJ2-1|.|.|TRBV29-1
TGCAGCGTCCTGACTGGTACCTACAATGAGCAGTTCTTC
CSVLTGTYNEQFF
>TRBJ1-1|.|.|TRBV7-6
TGTGCCAGCAGCTTATGGCTGAACACTGAAGCTTTCTTT
CASSLWLNTEAFF
>TRBJ2-5|.|once|TRBV3-1/TRBV3-2
TGTGCCAGCAGTCCCAGCGGTTTGGAGACCCAGTACTTC
CASSPSGLETQYF
>TRBJ1-2|.|.|TRBV2
TGTGCCAGCAGTGGAAAGGAGATCAGGGAAGGCTATGGCTACACCTTC
CASSGKEIREGYGYTF
>TRBJ1-2|.|.|TRBV2
TGTGCCAGAACAGACGGTCCGGTATATGGCTACACCTTC
CARTDGPVYGYTF
>TRBJ1-1|.|.|TRBV7-2
TGTGCCAGCAGCTTAGAGGCGGGGAACACTGAAGCTTTCTTT
CASSLEAGNTEAFF
>TRBJ1-5|TRBD1|few|TRBV27
TGTGCCAGCACCAAGACAGGGGGCAATCAGCCCCAGCATTTT
CASTKTGGNQPQHF
>TRBJ2-7|TRBD2|.|TRBV11-2
TGTGCCAGCAGCCCCTACAGAGGCCCCAGCGGGGACCTCTACGAGCAGTACTTC
CASSPYRGPSGDLYEQYF
>TRBJ1-1|.|.|TRBV21-1
TGTGCCAGCAGCCCCACAGGGGCCCCGGGGAACACTGAAGCTTTCTTT
CASSPTGAPGNTEAFF
>TRBJ2-1|TRBD2|many|TRBV4-1
TGCGCCAGCAGCCAGCAGCTAGCGGGGGCGGGGGAGCAGTTCTTC
CASSQQLAGAGEQFF
>TRBJ1-3|.|.|TRBV5-5
TGTGCCAGCAGCTTGGACAGTGACTCTGGAAACACCATATATTTT
CASSLDSDSGNTIYF
>TRBJ1-1|.|.|TRBV4-1
TGCGCCAGCCTTCCTAGGGGGTCCGTGAACACTGAAGCTTTCTTT
CASLPRGSVNTEAFF
>TRBJ2-3|.|once|TRBV5-5
TGTGCCAGTCCTTTTTTCCCCTGGGCGGGTGATACGCAGTATTTT
CASPFFPWAGDTQYF
>TRBJ2-4|.|once|TRBV27
TGTGCCAGCAGTTCAGGGTCAGCCAAAAACATTCAGTACTTC
CASSSGSAKNIQYF
>TRBJ1-1|.|.|TRBV9
TGTGCCAGCAGCGTAGATGGTACCCTGGCCACTGAAGCTTTCTTT
CASSVDGTLATEAFF
>TRBJ1-1|.|.|TRBV20-1
TGCAGGGCATCAGTTGGCACTGAAGCTTTCTTT
CRASVGTEAFF
>TRBJ1-1|.|.|TRBV4-1
TGCGCCAGCAGCCAAGTGACTAGCAACACTGAAGCTTTCTTT
CASSQVTSNTEAFF
>TRBJ2-3|TRBD2|once|TRBV24-1
TGTGCCACCAGATCTAGCGGTATCACAGATACGCAGTATTTT
CATRSSGITDTQYF
>TRBJ1-6|.|.|TRBV4-1
TGCGCCAGCAGCCAAGAGGGCCGGTTGAATTCACCCCTCCACTTT
CASSQEGRLNSPLHF
>TRBJ2-1|.|.|TRBV9
TGTGCCAGCAGCACAAAGTCCGGGGGACCCTATTACAATGAGCAGTTCTTC
CASSTKSGGPYYNEQFF
>TRBJ1-4|.|.|TRBV5-1
TGCGCCAGCAGCTTGTGGGGAGGGATTGGTGAAAAACTGTTTTTT
CASSLWGGIGEKLFF
>TRBJ1-3|.|.|TRBV5-1
TGCGCCAGCAGCTCCAAGAGCTCTGGAAACACCATATATTTT
CASSSKSSGNTIYF
>TRBJ1-6|TRBD1|.|TRBV2
TGTGCCAGCATCCTCAGGACCGGGACAGATAATTCACCCCTCCACTTT
CASILRTGTDNSPLHF
>TRBJ2-7|TRBD2|.|TRBV13
TGTGCCAGCAGCTTAACTAGCGGGGGAGCCTACGAGCAGTACTTC
CASSLTSGGAYEQYF
>TRBJ1-1|.|.|TRBV11-2
TGTGCCAGCAACAAGATTAACAGGGACACTGAAGCTTTCTTT
CASNKINRDTEAFF
>TRBJ1-4|.|.|TRBV19
TGTGCCAGTAGTACCTCCGGGAATCCACCCCGAACTAGTGAAAAACTGTTTTTT
CASSTSGNPPRTSEKLFF
>TRBJ1-1|.|.|TRBV11-2
TGTGCCAGCAGCTCAGGACAGTTGAACACTGAAGCTTTCTTT
CASSSGQLNTEAFF
>TRBJ1-1|.|.|TRBV5-1
TGCGCCAGCAGCTTAAGGGGAGGCCCTCCTGAAGCTTTCTTT
CASSLRGGPPEAFF
>TRBJ2-1|.|.|TRBV30
TGTGCCTGGAGCGACAGCGATTTCTACAATGAGCAGTTCTTC
CAWSDSDFYNEQFF
>TRBJ1-1|.|.|TRBV18
TGTGCCAGCTCACCTTATATGAACACTGAAGCTTTCTTT
CASSPYMNTEAFF
>TRBJ2-4|TRBD1|.|TRBV2
TGTGCCAGCAGGTTTGGGACAGCTAGAAAAAACATTCAGTACTTC
CASRFGTARKNIQYF
>TRBJ1-1|.|.|TRBV5-1
TGCGCCAGCACGGGGGAAATCTCGATGAACACTGAAGCTTTCTTT
CASTGEISMNTEAFF
>TRBJ2-1|TRBD2|.|TRBV5-1
TGCGCCAGCAGCTTGACAGCGGGGGCCTCGGGGGCCAATGAGCAGTTCTTC
CASSLTAGASGANEQFF
>TRBJ1-3|.|.|TRBV9
TGTGCCAGCAGCGTGATAGGGGCCCTCTCTGGAAACACCATATATTTT
CASSVIGALSGNTIYF
>TRBJ1-1|TRBD1|.|TRBV19
TGTGCCAGTAGTATTGGCGGACAGGGGGACGCTTTCTTT
CASSIGGQGDAFF
>TRBJ2-1|.|.|TRBV18
TGTGCCAGCTCACCTGGGCTACCCGACTACAATGAGCAGTTCTTC
CASSPGLPDYNEQFF
>TRBJ1-1|.|.|TRBV7-9
TGTGCCAGCAGCCCCTTAGCAGCAATGAACACTGAAGCTTTCTTT
CASSPLAAMNTEAFF
>TRBJ1-3|TRBD1|.|TRBV28
TGTGCCAGCAGTCTCCGGGACAGGGTTTTAAACACCATATATTTT
CASSLRDRVLNTIYF